The 16 T cell receptor beta chains in this list originate from one sample, sequenced in a study of blood T cells in healthy people across ages. For the second PCR, which ran for 7 to 11 cycles, a sample-barcoded 5' primer and a J-beta primer mix were used. TCRdb re-derived calls from the 5' RACE reads in MiXCR, one entry per CDR3 protein. The sample consists of hundreds of thousands of distinct CDR3 sequences, 40% to 50% of them appearing once. The material sequenced was blood. Receptors were obtained from a man between 60 and 75 years old in good health.

The chain uses TRBV20-1 and TRBJ2-7, with 7 bases matching TRBD2. Germline assignment: CDR1 DFQATT and CDR2 SNEGSKA (reference sequence). The CDR3 sequence is 14 residues long. J lost 2 bases, V lost 3 bases, and 7 bases had no gene match. The CDR3 DNA reads as TGCAGTGCTAGTCCCGGGAGGCACCCCTACGAGCAGTACTTC. It specifies CSASPGRHPYEQYF.

This clonotype has a handful of counts. V is TRBV9 and J is TRBJ2-1; TRBD2 matches at 8 bases. Germline-derived CDR1 and CDR2 are SGDLS and YYNGEE. J was trimmed by 8 bases and V by 4 bases; bases with no gene match: 11. The CDR3 runs 15 residues. DNA for the CDR3: TGTGCCAGCAGCCCCCGTCTAGCGGGTCTCGATGAGCAGTTCTTC. Amino acid sequence: CASSPRLAGLDEQFF.

This clonotype showed up just once. The chain carries TRBV11-1 and TRBJ2-7, with 14 bases matching TRBD2. The germline gives CDR1 SGHAT, CDR2 FQDESV (reference sequence). The CDR3 length is 16 residues. V trimming: 0 bases; J trimming: 5 bases; junction bases outside the gene matches: 3. CDR3 DNA sequence: TGTGCCAGCAGCTTAGCGGGACTAGCGGGGGCCCACGAGCAGTACTTC. This codes for CASSLAGLAGAHEQYF.

This chain connects TRBV6-2 or TRBV6-3 to TRBJ2-1; TRBD2 matches at 11 bases. The CDR3 is 13 amino acids. The junction had 5 bases not matched to a gene; V was cut back by 7 bases and J by 9 bases. Germline loops: CDR1 MNHEY, CDR2 SVGEGT. CDR3 protein: CASNPGLAGEQFF. For the CDR3, the DNA is TGTGCCAGCAACCCAGGACTAGCGGGTGAGCAGTTCTTC.

The CDR3 is CSVLGGQGGTDTQYF. CDR3 nucleotides: TGCAGCGTCCTTGGCGGACAGGGGGGCACAGATACGCAGTATTTT. The genes are TRBV29-1 and TRBJ2-3, with 10 positions matching TRBD1. The CDR3 loop spans 15 amino acids. V gave up 6 bases and J gave up 1 base; unmatched junction bases: 7. Germline values: CDR1 SQVTM, CDR2 ANQGSEA.

This chain connects TRBV9 to TRBJ2-2; 8 bases agree with TRBD1. This CDR3 is 15 amino acids long. Per the germline V gene, CDR1 is SGDLS and CDR2 is YYNGEE. The junction had 4 bases not matched to a gene; V was cut back by 3 bases and J by 3 bases. DNA for the CDR3: TGTGCCAGCAGCGGGACAGGGAGGTACACCGGGGAGCTGTTTTTT. It translates to CASSGTGRYTGELFF. Filled out from reference TRBV9 and TRBJ2-2, the complete variable domain reads DSGVTQTPKHLITATGQRVTLRCSPRSGDLSVYWYQQSLDQGLQFLIQYYNGEERAKGNILERFSAQQFPDLHSELNLSSLELGDSALYFCASSGTGRYTGELFFGEGSRLTVL.

This chain connects TRBV18 to TRBJ2-5; the D gene is possibly TRBD2 (5 bases). Germline lookup yields CDR1 KGHSH and CDR2 LQKENI. V shed 0 bases and J shed 4 bases, with 12 bases lying between them. The CDR3 is made up of 15 amino acids. CDR3 region: CASSPPRADRETQYF. The CDR3 DNA follows: TGTGCCAGCTCACCACCGAGGGCCGACCGAGAGACCCAGTACTTC.

This clonotype was counted only a few times. The rearrangement joins TRBV3-1 to TRBJ2-3; 9 positions match TRBD2. CDR1 LGHDT and CDR2 YNNKEL come from the germline V gene (reference sequence). This CDR3 has 16 amino acids. V lost 6 bases, J lost 6 bases, and 13 bases stayed unmatched. CDR3: CASSRNSGGIWDTQYF. Written as DNA, the CDR3 is TGTGCCAGCAGTAGGAATAGCGGGGGAATTTGGGATACGCAGTATTTT.

This sequence joins TRBV10-3 and TRBJ2-1; D is possibly TRBD1 or TRBD2 (6 bases each). The CDR3 totals 14 residues. Trimming stripped 5 bases from V and 1 base from J, with 9 bases between. The germline gives CDR1 ENHRY, CDR2 SYGVKD. CDR3 amino acids: CAISIGGSYNEQFF. The CDR3 DNA is TGTGCCATCAGTATAGGGGGGTCCTACAATGAGCAGTTCTTC.

The rearrangement joins TRBV11-2 to TRBJ2-1, with D possibly being TRBD1 (6 bases). The CDR3 is made up of 15 amino acids. Trimming pared 1 base from V and 7 bases from J, leaving 14 bases between. Per germline, CDR1 SGHAT and CDR2 FQNNGV. The CDR3 DNA reads TGTGCCAGCAGCTTAGTCAGGACAGCTGAAAATGAGCAGTTCTTC. Protein sequence: CASSLVRTAENEQFF.

This clonotype was counted only a few times. The rearrangement uses TRBV4-1 and TRBJ2-1, with 11 bases fitting TRBD2. CDR1 MGHRA and CDR2 YSYEKL come from the germline V gene. The CDR3 runs to 18 residues. The trim removed 0 bases at V and 6 bases at J, leaving 10 bases unmatched. CDR3 sequence: CASSQDRASGGIGNEQFF. CDR3 coding DNA: TGCGCCAGCAGCCAAGATCGGGCTAGCGGGGGGATTGGCAATGAGCAGTTCTTC.

The chain employs TRBV5-1 and TRBJ2-5; TRBD1 matches at 8 bases. This CDR3 is built from 15 residues. V shed 4 bases and J 5 bases; nucleotides not matched to a gene: 10. The germline V gene has CDR1 SGHRS and CDR2 YFSETQ. CDR3 in amino acids: CASSLVLTGEETQYF. CDR3 sequence (DNA): TGCGCCAGCAGCCTCGTATTGACAGGGGAGGAGACCCAGTACTTC.

This clonotype has a handful of counts. This chain uses TRBV6-2 or TRBV6-3 with TRBJ2-1; TRBD2 matches 7 bases. V was pared by 5 bases and J by 3 bases, with 7 bases of the junction left unmatched. CDR1 and CDR2 from the germline V gene are MNHEY and SVGEGT. CDR3 length equals 15 residues. The CDR3 spells CASSQTGTIYNEQFF. DNA of the CDR3: TGTGCCAGCAGTCAAACCGGGACTATCTACAATGAGCAGTTCTTC.

This clonotype was seen once. The junction and the germline gene differ at one end; a read error may be behind it. The chain couples TRBV10-2 to TRBJ1-1; D not certain. Germline loops: CDR1 WSHSY, CDR2 SAAADI. This CDR3 comprises 13 residues. CDR3 residues: CASRSGMNIEAFF. In nucleotides, the CDR3 is TGCGCCAGCCGCTCGGGCATGAACATTGAAGCTTTCTTT.

The chain has TRBV20-1 and TRBJ2-7, with 7 bases fitting TRBD2. CDR3 length equals 14 residues. Trimming at V came to 4 bases and at J to 2 bases, leaving 8 bases not matched to a gene. The germline CDR1 and CDR2 sequences are DFQATT and SNEGSKA (reference sequence). The CDR3 protein is CSANPRAGAYEQYF. The DNA of the CDR3 is TGCAGTGCTAACCCTAGGGCGGGGGCCTACGAGCAGTACTTC.

In its sample, this clonotype was seen a few times. This chain links TRBV12-3 or TRBV12-4 with TRBJ1-1, with D possibly TRBD1 on 6 matching bases. Trimming left V 6 bases short and J 4 bases short, with 12 bases between. The CDR3 is made up of 13 amino acids. DNA for the CDR3: TGTGCCAGCAGGCCGGGGGCGGGCACTGAAGCTTTCTTT. Its translation: CASRPGAGTEAFF.